This TCR beta chain was captured by sequencing in a study of cytomegalovirus exposure and HLA in healthy donors. The study, taken as a whole, reports: The study had only CMV serostatus as immune exposure information.

The germline CDR1 and CDR2 sequences are LGHNA and YSLEER. This CDR3 region has 17 residues. V shed 0 bases and J shed 3 bases, with 14 bases lying between them. The PCR ran on 60 Vbeta and 13 Jbeta primers. Sequenced by immunoSEQ multiplex PCR; TCRdb stores in-frame clones only, minus some. The table lists 140,000 or so clones, 80% to 90% of them singletons. There are a few counts of this clone. As yet, its antigen is unknown. The receptor was isolated from a woman aged 40 to 50 in good health and CMV-seropositive. The V and J genes are TRBV4-3 and TRBJ2-2; tentative D call: TRBD1 (5 bases). Sequencing was done on a sample of PBMCs. As DNA, the CDR3 is TGCGCCAGCAGCCAAGAGCGATGGGGCGGAGACACCGGGGAGCTGTTTTTT. Translating it yields CASSQERWGGDTGELFF.